A single sample is the source of the 28 T cell receptor beta chains below, sequenced in a study of blood T cells in healthy people across ages. Primers used in a second PCR of roughly 6 to 11 cycles were a sample-barcoded 5' primer and a J-beta primer mix. TCRdb ran MiXCR on the 5' RACE reads and lists one entry per CDR3 protein. The table records 870,000 or so distinct CDR3 sequences, under 35% of them present only once. The sample comprised blood. These receptors came from a woman of 80 years or more in good health.

This clonotype was observed a few times. A read error is likely here: a far larger clone is one base away. This chain uses TRBV7-9 with TRBJ2-5, with 7 bases fitting TRBD1. CDR3 length: 13 amino acids. V gave up 5 bases and J gave up 1 base; unmatched junction bases: 1. CDR1 SEHNR and CDR2 FQNEAQ come from the germline V gene (reference sequence). CDR3 region: CASSGDSQETQYF. CDR3 nucleotide sequence: TGTGCCAGCAGCGGGGACAGCCAAGAGACCCAGTACTTC.

In this sample, this clonotype turned up many times. The chain links TRBV4-2 to TRBJ2-3; 8 positions agree with TRBD2. The V gene's germline CDR1 is LGHNA and CDR2 YNFKEQ. The V and J ends lost 1 base and 2 bases, in that order; junction bases with no gene match: 2. The CDR3 runs to 15 residues. CDR3 loop: CASSQGAGDTDTQYF. CDR3 DNA sequence: TGTGCCAGCAGCCAAGGAGCGGGGGACACAGATACGCAGTATTTT.

On this clonotype itself: This may stem from a read error, because a much larger clone lies one nucleotide away. V gene TRBV10-3 combines with J gene TRBJ2-4, with D possibly TRBD2 on 6 matching bases. Germline V gene sequence: CDR1 ENHRY, CDR2 SYGVKD. The CDR3 consists of 15 residues. CDR3 bases: TGTACCATCAGTGAGTCGGGAGCAGCCAAAAACATTCAGTACTTC. It translates to CTISESGAAKNIQYF.

This clonotype was observed a few times. This may be a read error, as it is one base from a much larger clone. This sequence joins TRBV9 and TRBJ2-1; D might be TRBD1 or TRBD2, each matching 6 bases. The J call may be faulty, since TRBJ2-7 better matches the DNA end. There are 16 residues in the CDR3. Germline-derived CDR1 and CDR2 are SGDLS and YYNGEE. The CDR3 here is CASSPPGGGLINEQYF. CDR3 nucleotide sequence: TGTGCCAGCAGCCCCCCCGGAGGGGGGCTCATCAATGAGCAGTACTTC.

This clonotype appeared a few times. The chain uses TRBV30 and TRBJ1-2; D may be TRBD1 (5 bases). The length of the CDR3 is 16 residues. The V end was cut by 0 bases, the J end by 2 bases, with 16 bases between. Per the germline V gene, CDR1 is GTSNPN and CDR2 is SVGIG (reference sequence). CDR3: CAWSVQGAEGNYGYTF. CDR3 in DNA: TGTGCCTGGAGTGTACAAGGGGCCGAAGGCAACTATGGCTACACCTTC.

In its sample, this clonotype was seen many times. The chain uses TRBV7-9 and TRBJ1-2; the match to TRBD1 covers 7 bases. V was pared by 6 bases and J by 3 bases, with 7 bases of the junction left unmatched. CDR3 size: 14 residues. Germline V CDR1 and CDR2: SEHNR, FQNEAQ (reference sequence). The DNA of the CDR3 is TGTGCCAGCAGACGACAGGGTCGGGACTATGGCTACACCTTC. This sequence encodes CASRRQGRDYGYTF.

This rearrangement joins TRBV24-1 to TRBJ2-2; 11 bases are a match to TRBD2. CDR1 and CDR2 (germline): KGHDR, SFDVKD. J was trimmed by 4 bases and V by 6 bases; bases with no gene match: 3. The CDR3 sequence is 15 residues long. The CDR3, as DNA: TGTGCCACCAGTTCTAGCGGGGGGCGCACCGGGGAGCTGTTTTTT. Protein: CATSSSGGRTGELFF.

The chain is built from TRBV10-2 and TRBJ2-3; tentative D call: TRBD1 (7 bases). There are 17 residues in the CDR3. In germline, CDR1 is WSHSY, CDR2 SAAADI. V lost 4 bases and J lost 5, with 22 bases in between. This CDR3 reads CASSGAGLTGDGDTQYF. The CDR3 region has the DNA TGCGCCAGCAGTGGGGCGGGGTTAACAGGGGATGGAGATACGCAGTATTTT.

Only a few counts were recorded for this clonotype. This chain connects TRBV4-1 to TRBJ2-5, with D maybe TRBD1 (5 bases). Trimming stripped 1 base from V and 11 bases from J, with 26 bases between. Germline CDR1 and CDR2: MGHRA and YSYEKL. This CDR3 is 17 amino acids long. The CDR3 sequence: CASSQVGSATGLNEQYF. The CDR3 nucleotides are TGCGCCAGCAGCCAAGTCGGGTCGGCAACAGGTCTTAATGAGCAGTACTTC.

J is TRBJ1-1 and V is TRBV9; D is uncertain. The CDR3 contains 13 residues. Germline-derived CDR1 and CDR2 are SGDLS and YYNGEE. Trimming left V 0 bases short and J 4 bases short, with 7 bases between. The CDR3 reads CASSVATGTEAFF. The CDR3 DNA reads TGTGCCAGCAGCGTAGCTACGGGCACTGAAGCTTTCTTT.

The rearrangement joins TRBV6-5 to TRBJ2-7; TRBD1 agrees at 7 bases. The V segment lost 2 bases and the J segment 4 bases; nucleotides outside the gene matches: 2. CDR3 size: 13 residues. CDR1 is MNHEY and CDR2 is SVGAGI in the germline V gene. CDR3 sequence reads: CASSYTGDYEQYF. The CDR3 nucleotides read TGTGCCAGCAGTTACACAGGGGATTACGAGCAGTACTTC.

Comments on this clonotype: A much bigger clone sits one base away, suggesting this may be a read error. The chain carries TRBV25-1 and TRBJ1-2; D is possibly TRBD1 (5 bases). This CDR3 comprises 13 residues. Germline V gene sequence: CDR1 MGHDK, CDR2 SYGVNS. With 5 bases removed from V and 7 bases from J, the gap between germline ends came to 14 bases. The CDR3 here is CASSPGQWGGYTF. The CDR3 DNA reads as TGTGCCAGCAGTCCGGGGCAATGGGGTGGCTACACCTTC.

Comment on this clonotype: One end of the junction fails to match germline, which may point to a read error. This chain links TRBV29-1 with TRBJ1-2; maybe TRBD1 (5 bases). Per germline, CDR1 SQVTM and CDR2 ANQGSEA. This CDR3 has 11 residues. CDR3 nucleotide sequence: TGCGGCGTTGGGCAGGGCTATGGCTACACCTTC. It is translated as CGVGQGYGYTF.

In DNA form, the CDR3 reads TGTGCCAGCAGCCATCATGGACTAGCGGGGACCGCGAACACCGGGGAGCTGTTTTTT. Protein sequence: CASSHHGLAGTANTGELFF. This sequence joins TRBV7-2 and TRBJ2-2, with TRBD2 matching 12 bases. CDR1 and CDR2 from the germline V gene are SGHTA and FQGNSA. CDR3 length: 19 residues. V was clipped by 5 bases and J by 0 bases; unmatched bases: 10.

The V call is TRBV11-2, the J call TRBJ1-2; D gene unclear. Germline loops: CDR1 SGHAT, CDR2 FQNNGV. The V end was cut by 5 bases, the J end by 4 bases, with 14 bases between. The CDR3 sequence is 14 residues long. DNA of the CDR3: TGTGCCAGCAGCAACATACGGGGATCCTATGGCTACACCTTC. This gives the protein CASSNIRGSYGYTF.

In this sample, this clonotype turned up many times. The chain has TRBV30 and TRBJ2-1, with D perhaps TRBD1 (6 bases). The CDR3 covers 11 residues. Germline CDR1 is GTSNPN and CDR2 is SVGIG (reference sequence). V was cut by 4 bases and J by 10 bases, with 11 bases left in between. For the CDR3, the DNA is TGTGCCTGGACAGGGGTAGACGAGCAGTTCTTC. It translates to CAWTGVDEQFF.

This clonotype was observed at least ten times. This CDR3 reads CASSTNDRGEAKNIQYF. CDR3 sequence (DNA): TGTGCCAGCAGCACTAACGACAGGGGGGAGGCCAAAAACATTCAGTACTTC. The rearrangement links TRBV7-9 to TRBJ2-4; 9 bases line up with TRBD1. The CDR3 is 17 amino acids. The V gene end was trimmed by 5 bases and the J gene end by 1 base; junction bases not matched to a gene: 9. CDR1 and CDR2 from the germline V gene are SEHNR and FQNEAQ (reference sequence).

This clonotype was recorded only once. This chain uses TRBV9 with TRBJ2-7; no clear D. The CDR3 is 13 amino acids. V was pared by 4 bases and J by 2 bases, with 10 bases between. CDR1 and CDR2 from the germline V gene are SGDLS and YYNGEE. The CDR3, as DNA: TGTGCCAGCAGCCGTGACGTAACCTACGAGCAGTACTTC. Protein sequence: CASSRDVTYEQYF.

As for this clonotype: A much more abundant neighbour one base away suggests this may be a read error. The chain couples TRBV11-3 to TRBJ2-1, with TRBD1 matching over 8 bases. CDR3 length equals 13 residues. V lost 5 bases to trimming and J lost 12 bases; unmatched junction nucleotides: 9. Germline CDR1 is SGHNT and CDR2 is YENEEA. DNA of the CDR3: TGTGCCAGCAGCCCCCGGACAGGGATTGGGCAGTTCTTC. Residues: CASSPRTGIGQFF.

Ten or more counts support this clonotype. This chain uses TRBV2 with TRBJ1-5, with TRBD1 identical over 7 bases. The germline V gene encodes CDR1 SNHLY and CDR2 FYNNEI. With V trimmed by 6 bases and J by 4 bases, 0 bases remained unmatched. The CDR3 covers 12 residues. The CDR3 loop reads CASSRGNQPQHF. The CDR3 nucleotides are TGTGCCAGCAGCAGGGGGAATCAGCCCCAGCATTTT.

The table lists this clonotype with many counts. V usage is TRBV20-1 and J usage is TRBJ2-3; TRBD1 matches 9 bases. CDR1 and CDR2 from the germline V gene are DFQATT and SNEGSKA (reference sequence). The CDR3 is 14 amino acids. After removal of 5 bases from V and 5 bases from J, the junction contained 8 bases not matched to a gene. CDR3 sequence (DNA): TGCAGTGCTCTTTACAGGGGGCGCATAGATACGCAGTATTTT. Amino acids: CSALYRGRIDTQYF.

Only a few counts were recorded for this clonotype. V usage is TRBV6-6 and J usage is TRBJ1-6; D may be TRBD1 (6 bases). The ends were cut back, 6 bases at V and 8 bases at J, with 14 bases in the middle. Germline loops: CDR1 MNHNY, CDR2 SVGAGI (reference sequence). This CDR3 has 14 residues. The DNA of the CDR3 is TGTGCCAGCAGAACTCCAGGGGAAGATTCACCCCTCCACTTT. Encoded protein: CASRTPGEDSPLHF.

This chain joins TRBV20-1 and TRBJ1-4; 8 bases fit TRBD1. The CDR3 consists of 15 residues. Unmatched junction bases numbered 10, after V lost 3 bases and J lost 7 bases. Germline lookup yields CDR1 DFQATT and CDR2 SNEGSKA (reference sequence). The CDR3, as DNA: TGCAGTGCTAGGGGGGTGGGACAGGAGGGTGAAAAACTGTTTTTT. Translated: CSARGVGQEGEKLFF.

The chain carries TRBV7-2 and TRBJ2-2, with D perhaps TRBD2 (5 bases). The CDR3 spans 15 residues. The V end lost 5 bases, the J end lost 5 bases, and 15 bases lay between the germline ends. Germline CDR1 SGHTA, CDR2 FQGNSA. The CDR3 region has the DNA TGTGCCAGCAGCCCCGGTGAGGGAAGGACCGGGGAGCTGTTTTTT. It is translated as CASSPGEGRTGELFF.

Details on this clonotype: A read error may be the cause here, since a much bigger clone is one base away. The CDR3 is CASSLPMIQEAQYF. The CDR3 DNA sequence: TGTGCCAGCAGCTTACCCATGATACAAGAGGCCCAGTACTTC. The chain is built from TRBV7-6 and TRBJ2-5; no reliable D call. This CDR3 has 14 residues. Germline loops: CDR1 SGHVS, CDR2 FNYEAQ.

In its sample, this clonotype was seen a few times. It may be a read error: a sequence one base away is much more abundant. The gene calls are TRBV7-2 and TRBJ2-5, with D perhaps TRBD2 (5 bases). Germline V gene sequence: CDR1 SGHTA, CDR2 FQGNSA. This CDR3 is 13 amino acids long. The CDR3 spells CANSFGVGETQYF. Written as DNA, the CDR3 is TGTGCCAACAGCTTCGGGGTGGGAGAGACCCAGTACTTC.

The chain couples TRBV6-6 to TRBJ2-4; maybe TRBD1 (5 bases). The tail of the sequence fits TRBJ2-7 better, so the J call may be wrong. The CDR3 is 14 amino acids. The germline CDR1 and CDR2 sequences are MNHNY and SVGAGI (reference sequence). CDR3 sequence reads: CASIDSPYSYEQYF. The CDR3 DNA is TGTGCCAGCATCGACAGCCCATACTCCTACGAGCAGTACTTC.

This clonotype was detected a few times. The rearrangement joins TRBV24-1 to TRBJ2-3; no clear D gene. This CDR3 comprises 12 residues. The V end was cut by 9 bases, the J end by 0 bases, with 6 bases between. Germline CDR1 reads KGHDR; CDR2 reads SFDVKD. The CDR3 is CATAGSTDTQYF. The CDR3 nucleotides are TGTGCCACCGCCGGGAGCACAGATACGCAGTATTTT.